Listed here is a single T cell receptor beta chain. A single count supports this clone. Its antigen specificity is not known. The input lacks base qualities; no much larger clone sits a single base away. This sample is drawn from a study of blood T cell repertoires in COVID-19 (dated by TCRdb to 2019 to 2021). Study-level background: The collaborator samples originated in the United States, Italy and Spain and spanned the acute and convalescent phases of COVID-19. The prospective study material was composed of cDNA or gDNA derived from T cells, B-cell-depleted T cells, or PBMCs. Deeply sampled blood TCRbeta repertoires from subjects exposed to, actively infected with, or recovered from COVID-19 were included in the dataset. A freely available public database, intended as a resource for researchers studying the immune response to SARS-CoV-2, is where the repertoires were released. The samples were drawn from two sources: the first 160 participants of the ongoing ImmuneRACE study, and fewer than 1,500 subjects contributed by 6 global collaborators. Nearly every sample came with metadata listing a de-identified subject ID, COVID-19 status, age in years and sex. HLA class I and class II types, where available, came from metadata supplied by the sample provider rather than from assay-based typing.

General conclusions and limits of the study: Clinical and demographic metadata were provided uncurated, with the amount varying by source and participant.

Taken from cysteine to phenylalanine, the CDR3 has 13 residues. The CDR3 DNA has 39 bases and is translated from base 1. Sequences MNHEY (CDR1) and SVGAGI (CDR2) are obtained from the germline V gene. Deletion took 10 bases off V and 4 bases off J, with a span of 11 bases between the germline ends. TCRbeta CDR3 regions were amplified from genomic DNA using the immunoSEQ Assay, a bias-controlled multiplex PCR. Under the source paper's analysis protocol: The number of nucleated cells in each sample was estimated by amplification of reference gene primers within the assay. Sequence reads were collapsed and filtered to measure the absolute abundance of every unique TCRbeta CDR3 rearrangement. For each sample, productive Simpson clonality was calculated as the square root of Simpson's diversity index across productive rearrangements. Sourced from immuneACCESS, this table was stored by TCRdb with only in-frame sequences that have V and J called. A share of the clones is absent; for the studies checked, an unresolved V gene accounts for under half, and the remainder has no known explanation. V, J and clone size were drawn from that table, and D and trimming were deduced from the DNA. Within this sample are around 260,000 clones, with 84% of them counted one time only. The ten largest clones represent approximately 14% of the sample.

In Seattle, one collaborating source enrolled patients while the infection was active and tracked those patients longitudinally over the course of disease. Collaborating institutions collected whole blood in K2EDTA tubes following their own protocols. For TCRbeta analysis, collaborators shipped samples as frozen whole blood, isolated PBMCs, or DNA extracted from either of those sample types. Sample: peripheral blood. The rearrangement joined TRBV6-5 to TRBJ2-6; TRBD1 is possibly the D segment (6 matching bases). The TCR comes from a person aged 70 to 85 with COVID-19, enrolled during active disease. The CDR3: CAIQGSGANVLTF. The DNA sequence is TGTGCCATACAGGGTTCCGGGGCCAACGTCCTGACTTTC.